Presented here are 8 T cell receptor beta chains from one specimen sequenced in a study of identical twins. In TCRdb, the 5' RACE reads were re-called with MiXCR into one record per CDR3 protein. Here the sample spans around 550,000 distinct CDR3 sequences, around 15% being singletons. This sample was also put to use in a study of yellow fever vaccine responses in identical twins.

Sequencing was done on a sample of CD4+ T cells sorted from blood. The receptors were gathered from a woman aged 18 to 35 in good health.

The chain links TRBV5-1 to TRBJ2-3, with a possible D match to TRBD2 (5 bases). Germline-derived CDR1 and CDR2 are SGHRS and YFSETQ. This CDR3 comprises 15 residues. Between the trimmed V and J ends, which lost 0 bases and 3 bases, there was a span of 11 bases. CDR3 nucleotides: TGCGCCAGCAGCTTGGCGGCCCGGGAAACAGATACGCAGTATTTT. Translation gives CASSLAARETDTQYF.

This clonotype was picked up many times. The chain recombines TRBV7-2 with TRBJ2-1; D is unclear. The V end lost 1 base, the J end lost 5 bases, and 6 bases lay between the germline ends. Germline values: CDR1 SGHTA, CDR2 FQGNSA. This CDR3 contains 13 residues. CDR3 sequence reads: CASSLVLNNEQFF. CDR3 sequence (DNA): TGTGCCAGCAGCTTAGTTCTGAACAATGAGCAGTTCTTC.

The chain combines TRBV6-1 with TRBJ2-5; a weak D match, TRBD1 (6 bases). The CDR3 contains 13 residues. Germline CDR1 MNHNS, CDR2 SASEGT. Deletions cut 6 bases from V and 2 bases from J, with 10 bases between. This CDR3 is CASRRQAQETQYF. The DNA for the CDR3 is TGTGCCAGCAGGCGACAGGCTCAAGAGACCCAGTACTTC.

On this clonotype itself: A read error may produce the germline difference seen at one junction end. The rearrangement uses TRBV29-1 and TRBJ1-1; D is possibly TRBD1 (5 bases). Germline V CDR1 and CDR2: SQVTM, ANQGSEA. There are 13 residues in the CDR3. The CDR3 sequence is CSVSGRLNTEALF. CDR3 bases: TGCAGCGTGTCGGGACGTTTGAACACTGAAGCTCTCTTT.

The J gene is TRBJ2-1, the V gene TRBV5-5, with D perhaps TRBD2 (5 bases). There are 15 residues in the CDR3. Germline values: CDR1 SGHKS, CDR2 YYEKEE (reference sequence). Trimming pared 2 bases from V and 0 bases from J, leaving 9 bases between. The CDR3 nucleotides read TGTGCCAGCAGCTTAACTAGTTACTCCTACAATGAGCAGTTCTTC. Translated, it gives CASSLTSYSYNEQFF.

In DNA form, the CDR3 reads TGTGCCAGTTCGGGACTAGCGGGAGGCACCGGGGAGCTGTTTTTT. The encoded protein is CASSGLAGGTGELFF. The rearrangement links TRBV2 to TRBJ2-2, with TRBD2 identical over 15 bases. Trimming at V came to 9 bases and at J to 4 bases, leaving 3 bases not matched to a gene. Germline CDR1 reads SNHLY; CDR2 reads FYNNEI. This CDR3 is 15 amino acids long.

The chain employs TRBV7-9 and TRBJ2-7; 7 nucleotides agree with TRBD2. The J segment lost 4 bases and the V segment lost 3 bases, leaving 15 bases of the junction unmatched. The CDR3 extends over 17 amino acids. CDR1 and CDR2 from the germline V gene are SEHNR and FQNEAQ (reference sequence). This chain's CDR3 is CASSFARASGKGYEQYF. DNA for the CDR3: TGTGCCAGCAGCTTCGCCAGGGCCAGCGGGAAGGGATACGAGCAGTACTTC.

The chain is built from TRBV7-9 and TRBJ2-5; TRBD1 or TRBD2 may be the D gene (6 bases each). The CDR3 loop spans 11 amino acids. Germline CDR1 and CDR2: SEHNR and FQNEAQ (reference sequence). The V gene lost 8 bases and the J gene lost 9 bases, with 13 bases spanning the gap. DNA for the CDR3: TGTGCCAGCCTTAAGGAGGGGGCCCAGTACTTC. It yields the protein CASLKEGAQYF.